Sequencing of this T cell receptor (beta chain) was carried out in a study of cytomegalovirus exposure and HLA in healthy donors. Study observations and caveats: Accurate predictions that matched the HLA-A and HLA-B alleles of most subjects were reportedly made from TCR beta sequences.

PCR amplification relied on 60 Vbeta primers (plus 13 Jbeta primers). Sequenced by immunoSEQ multiplex PCR; TCRdb stores in-frame clones only, minus some. The table has fewer than 200,000 clones, less than 85% seen once. Concerning this clone: The antigen is undetermined.

The TCR was taken from a male donor in good health and CMV-seronegative. The sample consisted of PBMCs.

For the CDR3, the DNA is TGTGCCAGCGCACCTCGGTCCAGCGAAGAGACCCAGTACTTC. Residues: CASAPRSSEETQYF. The chain recombines TRBV6-5 with TRBJ2-5, with D hard to call. This CDR3 contains 14 residues. CDR1 is MNHEY, CDR2 SVGAGI, per germline. The V and J ends lost 8 bases and 3 bases respectively, with 16 bases between them.